This T cell receptor (beta chain) was obtained from a study of cytomegalovirus exposure and HLA in healthy donors. Points from the study as a whole: Sequencing depth roughly uniform across donors was assumed in presence/absence analyses.

As concerns this clone: Antigen: not known.

PCR involved 60 Vbeta and 13 Jbeta primers. Generated by immunoSEQ multiplex PCR, the TCRdb table keeps only in-frame clones and is missing some. The sample holds 100,000 to 150,000 clones. There are 14 residues in the CDR3. Germline V gene data show CDR1 as MNHNY and CDR2 as SVGAGI (reference sequence). Between the trimmed V and J ends, which lost 7 bases and 4 bases, there was a span of 14 bases. The J gene is TRBJ2-1, the V gene TRBV6-6; D may be TRBD1 (6 bases). This clonotype originated in a man aged 18-30 years in good health and CMV-seronegative. Material for sequencing was PBMCs. The CDR3 here is CASKPRDTYNEQFF. In DNA form, the CDR3 reads TGTGCCAGCAAACCCCGGGACACGTACAATGAGCAGTTCTTC.